Listed here are 12 T cell receptor beta chains from one sample, sequenced in a study of blood T cell repertoires in COVID-19. Sequencing was performed with immunoSEQ multiplex PCR; in TCRdb, only in-frame clones are kept and a portion is missing. Of around 160,000 clones in the sample, roughly 90% were seen once. The sample consisted of peripheral blood. These receptors were obtained from a man aged 55 to 70 with acute or convalescent COVID-19.

The chain recombines TRBV19 with TRBJ1-1, with D tentatively TRBD1 (5 bases). Germline CDR1 reads LNHDA; CDR2 reads SQIVND (reference sequence). This CDR3 contains 14 residues. With 3 bases removed from V and 2 bases from J, the gap between germline ends came to 10 bases. In DNA, the CDR3 is TGTGCCAGTAGTATTAACAGGAGAAACACTGAAGCTTTCTTT. Protein product: CASSINRRNTEAFF.

The sample holds one count of this clone. This chain connects TRBV4-1 to TRBJ2-4; D is perhaps TRBD2 (6 bases). Trimming shortened V by 5 bases and J by 8 bases, and 19 bases separated the two germline ends. Looked up from germline, CDR1 is MGHRA and CDR2 is YSYEKL. The CDR3 sequence is 15 residues long. CDR3 loop: CASSSRGSPNDIQYF. The CDR3 DNA follows: TGCGCCAGCAGCTCTCGGGGGTCACCTAACGACATTCAGTACTTC.

The chain links TRBV30 to TRBJ2-3, with 8 bases that match TRBD1. The V and J ends lost 2 bases and 5 bases, in that order; junction bases with no gene match: 9. Germline loops: CDR1 GTSNPN, CDR2 SVGIG (reference sequence). This CDR3 spans 15 amino acids. CDR3 nucleotides: TGTGCCTGGAGTCTTTCGGGGACAGGAAGAGATACGCAGTATTTT. Its translation: CAWSLSGTGRDTQYF.

The gene calls are TRBV6-5 and TRBJ1-5; D is perhaps TRBD1 (5 bases). Per the germline V gene, CDR1 is MNHEY and CDR2 is SVGAGI. The CDR3 runs to 12 residues. Trimming stripped 6 bases from V and 9 bases from J, with 12 bases between. CDR3 loop: CASSDSSGPQHF. The CDR3, as DNA: TGTGCCAGCAGCGACAGTTCTGGGCCCCAGCATTTT.

The rearrangement uses TRBV4-2 and TRBJ2-4; TRBD2 agrees at 11 bases. The CDR3 has 14 amino acids. V lost 2 bases to trimming and J lost 11 bases; unmatched junction nucleotides: 5. Germline V gives CDR1 LGHNA, CDR2 YNFKEQ. The CDR3 nucleotides are TGTGCCAGCAGCCAAAGGCTAGCGGGGGGTGTTCAGTACTTC. Translated: CASSQRLAGGVQYF.

This rearrangement joins TRBV7-9 to TRBJ2-1; D is unclear. Germline V gene sequence: CDR1 SEHNR, CDR2 FQNEAQ (reference sequence). The CDR3 length is 13 residues. Trimming pared 5 bases from V and 5 bases from J, leaving 10 bases between. The CDR3 loop is CASSLISNNEQFF. The CDR3, as DNA: TGTGCCAGCAGCCTCATATCTAACAATGAGCAGTTCTTC.

The chain recombines TRBV12-5 with TRBJ2-1; perhaps TRBD1 as D (5 bases). Between the trimmed V and J ends, which lost 6 bases and 3 bases, there was a span of 15 bases. CDR3 length: 15 residues. CDR1 LGHNT and CDR2 FRNRAP come from the germline V gene. The CDR3 DNA is TGTGCTAGTGGCAAAAGGAGACAGAACTACAATGAGCAGTTCTTC. This gives the protein CASGKRRQNYNEQFF.

The rearrangement joins TRBV15 to TRBJ2-7; possible D gene TRBD1, 6 bases. V shed 0 bases and J shed 0 bases, with 15 bases lying between them. The CDR3 consists of 17 residues. In germline, CDR1 is LNHNV, CDR2 YYDKDF (reference sequence). The CDR3 reads CATSREKTGTISYEQYF. In DNA, the CDR3 is TGTGCCACCAGCAGAGAGAAAACCGGGACAATCTCCTACGAGCAGTACTTC.

In its sample, this clone was seen once. The gene calls are TRBV5-5 and TRBJ2-1; 7 nucleotides agree with TRBD2. The CDR3 loop spans 15 amino acids. V shed 4 bases, J shed 8 bases, and the junction held 12 bases outside the gene matches. Germline V gene sequence: CDR1 SGHKS, CDR2 YYEKEE (reference sequence). The CDR3 DNA reads as TGTGCCAGCAGCGAAACGTCCCTAGCGGTCGATGAGCAGTTCTTC. Its protein is CASSETSLAVDEQFF. The variable domain in full, with the rest retrieved from reference TRBV5-5 and TRBJ2-1, is DAGVTQSPTHLIKTRGQQVTLRCSPISGHKSVSWYQQVLGQGPQFIFQYYEKEERGRGNFPDRFSARQFPNYSSELNVNALLLGDSALYLCASSETSLAVDEQFFGPGTRLTVL.

CDR3 in amino acids: CASSYSAAQGVGYTF. As DNA, the CDR3 is TGTGCCAGCAGTTACTCAGCGGCACAGGGGGTTGGCTACACCTTC. V and J are TRBV6-5 and TRBJ1-2, with 8 bases that match TRBD1. Germline V lookup: CDR1 MNHEY, CDR2 SVGAGI. The CDR3 sequence is 15 residues long. V lost 0 bases to trimming and J lost 7 bases; unmatched junction nucleotides: 7.

The chain joins TRBV7-8 to TRBJ1-4; maybe TRBD1 (6 bases). The CDR3 has 16 amino acids. Looked up from germline, CDR1 is SGHVS and CDR2 is FQNEAQ. V dropped 5 bases and J dropped 3 bases, with 16 bases sitting between them. The CDR3 region has the DNA TGTGCCAGCAGCCCACACAGGGTTCGCGCTAATGAAAAACTGTTTTTT. This gives the protein CASSPHRVRANEKLFF.

The V and J genes are TRBV27 and TRBJ2-2; D is unresolved. The germline gives CDR1 MNHEY, CDR2 SMNVEV (reference sequence). Between the trimmed V and J ends, which lost 3 bases and 3 bases, there was a span of 2 bases. The CDR3 loop spans 12 amino acids. Written as DNA, the CDR3 is TGTGCCAGCAGTTTCGACACCGGGGAGCTGTTTTTT. It translates to CASSFDTGELFF.